The 9 T cell receptor beta chains presented below share a single source sample, sequenced in a study of glioma-infiltrating T cells. Amplification of TCR alpha and beta CDR3 regions from RNA used iRepertoire nested multiplex PCR. MiXCR, applied by TCRdb to the multiplex PCR reads, yields one record per CDR3 protein. This sample has some 180,000 distinct CDR3 sequences, with 30% to 40% found just once. The sequenced sample consisted of glioma tissue, nonneoplastic brain tissue, or PBMCs (not recorded which). These receptors were obtained from a human donor with low-grade glioma or glioblastoma, undergoing nonglioma brain surgery, or in good health (not recorded which).

The J gene is TRBJ2-7, the V gene TRBV9; the match to TRBD1 covers 7 bases. The CDR3 spans 13 residues. V shed 4 bases, J shed 6 bases, and the junction held 7 bases outside the gene matches. CDR1 is SGDLS, CDR2 YYNGEE, per germline. The CDR3 coding sequence is TGTGCCAGCAGCCCAGACGCAGGGGGCGAGCAGTACTTC. Its protein is CASSPDAGGEQYF.

This clonotype has more than one count but fewer than ten. The chain joins TRBV5-4 to TRBJ1-5; the D gene is possibly TRBD1 (5 bases). The CDR3 has 16 amino acids. Per germline, CDR1 SGHNT and CDR2 YYREEE (reference sequence). The V and J ends lost 4 bases and 4 bases respectively, with 18 bases between them. The CDR3 sequence: CASSLDGQGRNQPQHF. The CDR3 DNA sequence: TGTGCCAGCAGCCTGGATGGGCAGGGAAGGAATCAGCCCCAGCATTTT.

This rearrangement joins TRBV7-9 to TRBJ2-1, with 10 nucleotides matching TRBD2. The J call is doubtful: the DNA matches TRBJ2-7 better. Germline CDR1 and CDR2: SEHNR and FQNEAQ (reference sequence). The CDR3 totals 14 residues. The CDR3 nucleotides are TGTGCCAGCAGCTTAACTAGCGGGAACTACGAGCAGTACTTC. It yields the protein CASSLTSGNYEQYF.

Remarks on this clonotype: In this CDR3 the conserved last residue, phenylalanine or tryptophan, is missing, so a read error is likely. The genes are TRBV6-6 and TRBJ2-1, with 14 bases aligning to TRBD2. Trimming removed 4 bases from V and 5 bases from J; junction bases left unmatched: 7. The CDR3 totals 17 residues. CDR1 and CDR2 (germline): MNHNY, SVGAGI (reference sequence). The chain's CDR3 is CASSCRLAGGLDNEQFS. Here the CDR3 DNA reads TGTGCCAGCAGTTGCCGACTAGCGGGAGGGCTCGACAATGAGCAGTTCTCC.

About this clonotype itself: Germline is not matched at one junction end, which may reflect a read error. The J gene is TRBJ2-3, the V gene TRBV27; perhaps TRBD2 as D (5 bases). Germline V gives CDR1 MNHEY, CDR2 SMNVEV (reference sequence). The CDR3 contains 15 residues. The CDR3 sequence: CASRNLGLSTDAQCF. The CDR3 nucleotides read TGTGCCAGCAGAAACCTCGGACTGAGCACAGATGCGCAGTGTTTT.

This clonotype was observed many times. The CDR3 here is CATQDRLEAFF. CDR3 bases: TGTGCCACACAGGACAGACTTGAAGCTTTCTTT. The J gene is TRBJ1-1, the V gene TRBV28; perhaps TRBD1 as D (6 bases). Germline CDR1 reads MDHEN; CDR2 reads SYDVKM. With 10 bases removed from V and 7 bases from J, the gap between germline ends came to 13 bases. The CDR3 has 11 residues.

As for this clonotype: A junction boundary mismatches the germline segment, possibly from a read error. The chain has TRBV28 and TRBJ2-2; 7 bases agree with TRBD2. Germline-derived CDR1 and CDR2 are MDHEN and SYDVKM. CDR3 length equals 11 residues. This chain's CDR3 is CARTVGGGLFF. DNA of the CDR3: TGTGCCAGGACGGTGGGCGGGGGGCTGTTTTTT.

This clonotype was seen at least ten times. CDR3 in amino acids: CASSQTTGTQYF. The CDR3 coding sequence is TGCGCCAGCAGCCAAACGACGGGCACGCAGTATTTT. This chain links TRBV4-3 with TRBJ2-3; D is unclear. The V gene lost 2 bases and the J gene lost 9 bases, with 9 bases spanning the gap. The CDR3 covers 12 residues. Germline lookup yields CDR1 LGHNA and CDR2 YSLEER.

Points on this clonotype: Just one base apart from a much larger clone, this may be a read error. The rearrangement uses TRBV4-1 and TRBJ1-2, with D possibly TRBD1 on 6 matching bases. Germline V gives CDR1 MGHRA, CDR2 YSYEKL. V lost 4 bases, J lost 9 bases, and 27 bases lay in between. The CDR3 totals 17 residues. CDR3 coding DNA: TGCGCCAGCAGCCTCGCCCCGATAGGGGGGATGTCTAACTGCTACACCTTC. Residues: CASSLAPIGGMSNCYTF.